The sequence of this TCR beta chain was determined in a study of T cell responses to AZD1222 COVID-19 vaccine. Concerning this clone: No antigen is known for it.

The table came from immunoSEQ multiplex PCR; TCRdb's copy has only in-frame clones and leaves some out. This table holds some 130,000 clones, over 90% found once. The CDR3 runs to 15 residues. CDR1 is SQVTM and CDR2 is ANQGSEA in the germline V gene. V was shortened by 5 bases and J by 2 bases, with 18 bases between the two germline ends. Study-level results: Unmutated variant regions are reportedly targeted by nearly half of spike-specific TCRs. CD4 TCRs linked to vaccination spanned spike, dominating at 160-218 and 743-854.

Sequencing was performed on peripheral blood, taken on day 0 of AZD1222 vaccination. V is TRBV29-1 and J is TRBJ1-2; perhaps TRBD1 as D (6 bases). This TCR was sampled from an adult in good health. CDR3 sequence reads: CSVRGAGRGNYGYTF. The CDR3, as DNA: TGCAGCGTTCGAGGGGCCGGCAGGGGCAACTATGGCTACACCTTC.